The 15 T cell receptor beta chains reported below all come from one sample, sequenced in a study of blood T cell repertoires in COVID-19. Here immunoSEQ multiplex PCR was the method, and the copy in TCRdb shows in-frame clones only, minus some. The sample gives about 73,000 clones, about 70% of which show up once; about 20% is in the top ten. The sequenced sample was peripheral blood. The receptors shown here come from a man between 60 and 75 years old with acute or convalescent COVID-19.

The chain's CDR3 is CAWRSGSLLTDTQYF. The CDR3, as DNA: TGTGCCTGGAGATCCGGGTCTCTCCTCACAGATACGCAGTATTTT. The J gene is TRBJ2-3, the V gene TRBV30; D gene ambiguous. Germline CDR1 and CDR2: GTSNPN and SVGIG (reference sequence). This CDR3 has 15 amino acids. With 3 bases removed from V and 2 bases from J, the gap between germline ends came to 15 bases.

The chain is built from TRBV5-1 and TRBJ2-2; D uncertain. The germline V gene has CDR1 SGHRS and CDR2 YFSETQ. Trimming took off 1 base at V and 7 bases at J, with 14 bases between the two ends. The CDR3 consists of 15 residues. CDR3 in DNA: TGCGCCAGCAGCTTGTCGGCGGCCTACAACGGGGAGCTGTTTTTT. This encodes CASSLSAAYNGELFF. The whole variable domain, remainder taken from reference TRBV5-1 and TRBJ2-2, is KAGVTQTPRYLIKTRGQQVTLSCSPISGHRSVSWYQQTPGQGLQFLFEYFSETQRNKGNFPGRFSGRQFSNSRSEMNVSTLELGDSALYLCASSLSAAYNGELFFGEGSRLTVL.

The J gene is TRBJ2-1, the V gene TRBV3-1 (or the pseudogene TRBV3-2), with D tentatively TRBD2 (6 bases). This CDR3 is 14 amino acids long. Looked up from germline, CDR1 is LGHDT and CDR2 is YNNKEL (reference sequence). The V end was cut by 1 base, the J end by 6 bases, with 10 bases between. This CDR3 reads CASSQGSGLNEQFF. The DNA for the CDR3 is TGTGCCAGCAGCCAAGGTAGCGGCCTCAATGAGCAGTTCTTC.

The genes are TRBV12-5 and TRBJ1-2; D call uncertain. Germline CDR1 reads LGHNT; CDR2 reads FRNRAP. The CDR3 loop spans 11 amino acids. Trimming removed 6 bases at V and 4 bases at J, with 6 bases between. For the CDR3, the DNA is TGTGCTAGTGGCCTTAGCTATGGCTACACCTTC. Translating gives CASGLSYGYTF. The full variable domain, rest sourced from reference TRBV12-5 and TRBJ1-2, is DARVTQTPRHKVTEMGQEVTMRCQPILGHNTVFWYRQTMMQGLELLAYFRNRAPLDDSGMPKDRFSAEMPDATLATLKIQPSEPRDSAVYFCASGLSYGYTFGSGTRLTVV.

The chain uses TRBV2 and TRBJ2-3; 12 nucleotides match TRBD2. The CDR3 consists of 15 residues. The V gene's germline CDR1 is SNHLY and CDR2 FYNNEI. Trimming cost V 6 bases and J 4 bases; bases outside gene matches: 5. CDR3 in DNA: TGTGCCAGCAGACCGACTAGCGGGGGCGCAGATACGCAGTATTTT. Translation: CASRPTSGGADTQYF.

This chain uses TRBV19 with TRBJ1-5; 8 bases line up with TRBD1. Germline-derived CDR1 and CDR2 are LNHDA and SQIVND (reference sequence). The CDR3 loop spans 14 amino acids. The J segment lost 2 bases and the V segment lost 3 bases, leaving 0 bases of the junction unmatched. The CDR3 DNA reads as TGTGCCAGTAGTATGGACAGGGGCAATCAGCCCCAGCATTTT. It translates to CASSMDRGNQPQHF.

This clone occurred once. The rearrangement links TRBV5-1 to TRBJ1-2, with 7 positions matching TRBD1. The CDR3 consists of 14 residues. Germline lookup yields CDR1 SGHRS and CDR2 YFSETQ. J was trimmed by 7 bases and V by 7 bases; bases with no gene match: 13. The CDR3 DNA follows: TGCGCCAGCTCCGGGGGGGAGGGGGCGAGTGGCTACACCTTC. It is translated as CASSGGEGASGYTF. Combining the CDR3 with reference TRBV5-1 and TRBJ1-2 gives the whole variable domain KAGVTQTPRYLIKTRGQQVTLSCSPISGHRSVSWYQQTPGQGLQFLFEYFSETQRNKGNFPGRFSGRQFSNSRSEMNVSTLELGDSALYLCASSGGEGASGYTFGSGTRLTVV.

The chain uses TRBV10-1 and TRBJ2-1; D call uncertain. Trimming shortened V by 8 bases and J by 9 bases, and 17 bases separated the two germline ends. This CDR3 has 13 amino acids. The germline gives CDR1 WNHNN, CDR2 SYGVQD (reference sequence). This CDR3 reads CASAQSPGSEQFF. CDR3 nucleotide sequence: TGCGCCAGCGCACAGTCCCCTGGCAGTGAGCAGTTCTTC.

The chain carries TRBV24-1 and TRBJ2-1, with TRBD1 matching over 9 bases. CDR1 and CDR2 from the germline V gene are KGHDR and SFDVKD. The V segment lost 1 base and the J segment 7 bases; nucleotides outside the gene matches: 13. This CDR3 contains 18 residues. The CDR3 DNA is TGTGCCACCAGTGATTTTTTATTGGGACAGGGCGGCCTGAATGAGCAGTTCTTC. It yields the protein CATSDFLLGQGGLNEQFF.

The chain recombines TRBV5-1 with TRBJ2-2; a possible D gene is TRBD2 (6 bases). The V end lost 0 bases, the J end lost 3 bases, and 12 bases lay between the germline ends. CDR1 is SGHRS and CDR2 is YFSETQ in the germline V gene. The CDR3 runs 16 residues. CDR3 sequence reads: CASSLVGGWDTGELFF. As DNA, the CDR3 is TGCGCCAGCAGCTTGGTCGGAGGGTGGGACACCGGGGAGCTGTTTTTT.

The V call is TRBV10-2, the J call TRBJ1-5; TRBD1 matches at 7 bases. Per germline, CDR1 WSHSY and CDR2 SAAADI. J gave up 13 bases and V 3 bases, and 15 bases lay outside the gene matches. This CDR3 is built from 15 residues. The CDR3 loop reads CASSEPSGQDASQHF. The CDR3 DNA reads TGCGCCAGCAGTGAACCCTCCGGACAGGACGCAAGTCAGCATTTT.

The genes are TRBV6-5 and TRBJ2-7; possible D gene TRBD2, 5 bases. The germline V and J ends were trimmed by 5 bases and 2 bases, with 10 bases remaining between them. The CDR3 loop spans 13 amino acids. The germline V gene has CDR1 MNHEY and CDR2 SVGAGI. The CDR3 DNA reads TGTGCCAGCAGTCACGGGAATCCCTACGAGCAGTACTTC. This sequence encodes CASSHGNPYEQYF.

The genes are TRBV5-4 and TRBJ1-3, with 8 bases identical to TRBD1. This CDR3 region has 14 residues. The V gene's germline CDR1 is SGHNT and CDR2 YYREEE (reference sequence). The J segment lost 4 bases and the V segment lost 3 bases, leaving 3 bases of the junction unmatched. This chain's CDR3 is CASSSTGAGNTIYF. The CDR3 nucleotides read TGTGCCAGCAGCTCGACAGGGGCCGGAAACACCATATATTTT.

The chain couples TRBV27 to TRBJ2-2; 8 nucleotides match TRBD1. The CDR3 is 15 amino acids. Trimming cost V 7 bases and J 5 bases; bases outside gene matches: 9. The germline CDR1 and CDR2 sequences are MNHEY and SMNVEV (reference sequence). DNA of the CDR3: TGTGCCAGCACCACCTCGACAGGGGAGACCGGGGAGCTGTTTTTT. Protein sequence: CASTTSTGETGELFF.

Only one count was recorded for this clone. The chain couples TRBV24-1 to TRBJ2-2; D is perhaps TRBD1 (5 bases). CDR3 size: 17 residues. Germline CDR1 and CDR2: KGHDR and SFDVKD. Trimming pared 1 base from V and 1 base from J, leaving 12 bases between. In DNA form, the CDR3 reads TGTGCCACCAGTGATTTAAGCCAGGGCTGGAACACCGGGGAGCTGTTTTTT. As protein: CATSDLSQGWNTGELFF.